The rows below give T cell receptor beta chains drawn from one sample of a study of shared clonotypes between healthy human individuals. The data were produced by immunoSEQ multiplex PCR, yet TCRdb's version contains in-frame clones alone and is incomplete. The table records roughly 1,000,000 clones, approximately 80% of them present only once. The sequenced material came from memory CD4+ T cells from PBMCs. These receptors were collected from a man aged 18 to 29 in good health. Some clones in this sample may be carry-over from other donors' samples. Both conserved end residues are trimmed from each CDR3. Part of the rows lack a size; the others show once, few, many or a class for expanded clones.

ASSLLAGDYNEQF,TRBJ2-1,TRBV11-3,few
ASSVASGRANEQF,TRBJ2-1,TRBV9,many
SAVDSQNQPQH,TRBJ1-5,TRBV29-1,NA
ASSYSLGITGELF,TRBJ2-2,TRBV6-5,NA
ASSEEISRGYEQY,TRBJ2-7,TRBV2,NA
ASRTGRGQY,TRBJ2-5,TRBV6-6,NA
ASSPSGREQY,TRBJ2-7,TRBV7-9,NA
ASSLASYKTYEQY,TRBJ2-7,TRBV7-2,NA
ASSNRDRAHNEKLF,TRBJ1-4,TRBV7-8,NA
ASIGDSHNEQF,TRBJ2-1,TRBV6-5,NA
ASSLGDSGGFQETQY,TRBJ2-5,TRBV7-2,NA
ASRPGQGGGYT,TRBJ1-2,TRBV28,NA
ATTRDYNEQF,TRBJ2-1,TRBV15,NA
ASSGDRTGTNEKLF,TRBJ1-4,TRBV13,NA
ASSIQGTAIQETQY,TRBJ2-5,TRBV2,NA
ASSPGLSSYNEQF,TRBJ2-1,TRBV7-7,NA
SVGEEFLKTEDYGYT,TRBJ1-2,TRBV29-1,NA
ASSERRGNNSPLH,TRBJ1-6,TRBV2,NA
ASSQESGAGTGELF,TRBJ2-2,TRBV4-2,NA
ASPSGALVNTDTQY,TRBJ2-3,TRBV18,NA
ASSLRDGGYEQY,TRBJ2-7,TRBV7-2,NA
ASSVRDTRQY,TRBJ2-7,TRBV7-9,NA